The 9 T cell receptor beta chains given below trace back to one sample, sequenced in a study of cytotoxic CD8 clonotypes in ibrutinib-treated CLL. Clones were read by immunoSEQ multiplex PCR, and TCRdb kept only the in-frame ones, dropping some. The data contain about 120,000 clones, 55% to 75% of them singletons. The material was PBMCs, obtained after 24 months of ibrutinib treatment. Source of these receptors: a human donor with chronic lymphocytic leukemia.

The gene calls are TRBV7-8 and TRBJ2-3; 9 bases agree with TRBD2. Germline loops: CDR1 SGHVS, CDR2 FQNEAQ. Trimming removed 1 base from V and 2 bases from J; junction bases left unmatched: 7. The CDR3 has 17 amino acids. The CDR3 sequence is CASSLVGGGAPTDTQYF. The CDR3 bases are TGTGCCAGCAGCTTAGTGGGCGGGGGGGCTCCCACAGATACGCAGTATTTT.

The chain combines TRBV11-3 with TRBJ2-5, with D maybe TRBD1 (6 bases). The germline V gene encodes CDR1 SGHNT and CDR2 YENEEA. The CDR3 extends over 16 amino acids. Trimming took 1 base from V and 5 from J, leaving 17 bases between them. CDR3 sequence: CASSLGLQGSVETQYF. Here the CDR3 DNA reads TGTGCCAGCAGCTTAGGTTTACAGGGATCGGTGGAGACCCAGTACTTC.

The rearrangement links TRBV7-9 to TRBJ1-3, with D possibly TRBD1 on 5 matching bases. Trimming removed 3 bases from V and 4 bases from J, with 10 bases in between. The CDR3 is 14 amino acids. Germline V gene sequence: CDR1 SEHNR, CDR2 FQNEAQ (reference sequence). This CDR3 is CASSFQGEGNTIYF. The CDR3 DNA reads TGTGCCAGCAGCTTTCAGGGTGAGGGAAACACCATATATTTT.

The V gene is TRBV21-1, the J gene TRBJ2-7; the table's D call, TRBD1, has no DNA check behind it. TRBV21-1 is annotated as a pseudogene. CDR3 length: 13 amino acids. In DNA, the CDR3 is TGTGCCAGCAGCCCACCACAGGGCTACGAGCAGTACTTC. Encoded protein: CASSPPQGYEQYF.

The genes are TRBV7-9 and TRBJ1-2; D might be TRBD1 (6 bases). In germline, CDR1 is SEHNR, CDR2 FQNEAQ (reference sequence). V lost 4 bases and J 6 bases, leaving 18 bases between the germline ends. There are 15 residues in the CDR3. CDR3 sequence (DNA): TGTGCCAGCAGCTCTAGGTGGGGGGCGTCCCATGGCTACACCTTC. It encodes CASSSRWGASHGYTF. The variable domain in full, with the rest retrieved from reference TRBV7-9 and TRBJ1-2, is DTGVSQNPRHKITKRGQNVTFRCDPISEHNRLYWYRQTLGQGPEFLTYFQNEAQLEKSRLLSDRFSAERPKGSFSTLEIQRTEQGDSAMYLCASSSRWGASHGYTFGSGTRLTVV.

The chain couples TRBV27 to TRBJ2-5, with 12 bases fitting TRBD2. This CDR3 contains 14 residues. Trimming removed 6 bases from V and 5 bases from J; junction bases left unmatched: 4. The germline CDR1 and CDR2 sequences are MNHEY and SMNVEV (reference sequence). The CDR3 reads CASRRTSGGETQYF. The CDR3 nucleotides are TGTGCCAGCAGGCGAACTAGCGGGGGGGAGACCCAGTACTTC.

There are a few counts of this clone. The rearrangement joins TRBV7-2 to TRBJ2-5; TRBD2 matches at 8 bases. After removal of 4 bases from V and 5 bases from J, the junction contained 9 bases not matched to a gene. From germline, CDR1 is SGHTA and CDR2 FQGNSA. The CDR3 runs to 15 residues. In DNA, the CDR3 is TGTGCCAGCAGCTCCAGCGGGGGTAGTGTGGAGACCCAGTACTTC. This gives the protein CASSSSGGSVETQYF.

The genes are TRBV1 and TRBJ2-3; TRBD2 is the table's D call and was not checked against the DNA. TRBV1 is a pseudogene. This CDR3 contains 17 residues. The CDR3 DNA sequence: TGCACCAGCAGCCTTGGACTAGCGGCGGACCGCACAGATACGCAGTATTTT. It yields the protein CTSSLGLAADRTDTQYF.

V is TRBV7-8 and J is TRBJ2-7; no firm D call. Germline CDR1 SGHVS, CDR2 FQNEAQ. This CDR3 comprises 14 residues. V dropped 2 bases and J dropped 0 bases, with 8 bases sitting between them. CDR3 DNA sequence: TGTGCCAGCAGCTTAATGTTTAGCTCCTACGAGCAGTACTTC. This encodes CASSLMFSSYEQYF.